The 25 T cell receptor beta chains below all came from one sample that was sequenced in a study of molecular identifiers for immune sequencing clone quantification. A single record per CDR3 protein comes from TCRdb applying MiXCR to the PCR reads. Seen here are about 640,000 distinct CDR3 sequences, about 20% observed once, and the top ten hold roughly 0.83%. The specimen sequenced was naive CD8+ T cells from blood, with Jurkat cell RNA spiked in. The subset here: FACS-sorted CD8+CD4-CCR7+CD45RA+ naive T cells. These receptors all come from a human donor in good health. Some libraries in this study had Jurkat cell RNA spiked in.

This clonotype appeared many times. This chain uses TRBV6-6 with TRBJ2-3; 11 bases line up with TRBD2. Germline assignment: CDR1 MNHNY and CDR2 SVGAGI (reference sequence). V gave up 5 bases and J gave up 2 bases; unmatched junction bases: 6. This CDR3 is 16 amino acids long. CDR3 sequence: CASSPGTSGYTDTQYF. The CDR3 coding sequence is TGTGCCAGCAGTCCGGGGACTAGCGGATACACAGATACGCAGTATTTT.

This clonotype was recorded only once. Given a much more abundant clone one base away, this may be a read error. J is TRBJ1-4 and V is TRBV6-5; D gene uncertain. The CDR3 sequence is 14 residues long. Germline assignment: CDR1 MNHEY and CDR2 SVGAGI. In DNA, the CDR3 is TGTGCCAGCAGTTTCAGAATAAGCGGGGAAAAACTGGTTTTT. Encoded protein: CASSFRISGEKLVF.

There are many counts of this clonotype. The genes are TRBV4-1 and TRBJ2-3; D might be TRBD1 (5 bases). V was pared by 4 bases and J by 1 base, with 9 bases between. The length of the CDR3 is 14 residues. Germline CDR1 MGHRA, CDR2 YSYEKL. The CDR3 loop reads CASSPGLGTDTQYF. CDR3 coding DNA: TGCGCCAGCAGCCCAGGGCTTGGCACAGATACGCAGTATTTT.

A word on this clonotype: Possible read error: a much larger clone is one base away. The chain combines TRBV18 with TRBJ2-6; D unclear. The CDR3 is made up of 16 amino acids. The V gene's germline CDR1 is KGHSH and CDR2 LQKENI. The CDR3: CVSSPYSASGANVLTF. Written as DNA, the CDR3 is TGTGTCAGCTCACCGTACAGTGCCTCTGGGGCCAACGTCCTGACTTTC.

In this sample, this clonotype turned up a few times. This chain links TRBV5-1 with TRBJ2-7; 8 nucleotides align to TRBD1. This CDR3 is 14 amino acids long. Germline CDR1 is SGHRS and CDR2 is YFSETQ. V shed 6 bases, J shed 2 bases, and the junction held 7 bases outside the gene matches. In DNA, the CDR3 is TGCGCCAGCATCTCAACAGGGGGACCCTACGAGCAGTACTTC. The encoded protein is CASISTGGPYEQYF.

This clonotype was observed at least ten times. V and J are TRBV24-1 and TRBJ2-2, with TRBD1 matching over 7 bases. In germline, CDR1 is KGHDR, CDR2 SFDVKD. V was clipped by 4 bases and J by 6 bases; unmatched bases: 1. This CDR3 is 13 amino acids long. In DNA form, the CDR3 reads TGTGCCACCAGTGACACAGGGGCCGGGGAGCTGTTTTTT. Amino acids: CATSDTGAGELFF.

Points on this clonotype: Being one base from a much bigger clone, this may be a read error. V gene TRBV7-9 combines with J gene TRBJ2-3; the D is unclear. There are 13 residues in the CDR3. Germline values: CDR1 SEHNR, CDR2 FQNEAQ (reference sequence). The CDR3 loop is CAGSPPVADTQYF. In DNA form, the CDR3 reads TGTGCCGGCAGCCCGCCAGTAGCAGATACGCAGTATTTT.

As concerns this clonotype: This clone may be a read error of a much larger clone one base away. The chain recombines TRBV6-2 or TRBV6-3 with TRBJ1-1; D gene unclear. Germline V CDR1 and CDR2: MNHEY, SVGEGT. The CDR3 is 13 residues long. For the CDR3, the DNA is TGTGCCGGCAGTTACGATTGGGCTACTGAAGCTTTCTTT. It yields the protein CAGSYDWATEAFF.

In its sample, this clonotype was seen many times. The V call is TRBV30, the J call TRBJ2-1; TRBD2 might be the D (6 bases). V was pared by 0 bases and J by 6 bases, with 6 bases between. CDR3 length equals 12 residues. Germline lookup yields CDR1 GTSNPN and CDR2 SVGIG (reference sequence). The DNA of the CDR3 is TGTGCCTGGAGTGTACTAGCCAATGAGCAGTTCTTC. Protein sequence: CAWSVLANEQFF.

This clonotype occurred many times. V and J are TRBV5-1 and TRBJ2-4, with TRBD2 identical over 13 bases. The junction had 7 bases not matched to a gene; V was cut back by 4 bases and J by 0 bases. Per germline, CDR1 SGHRS and CDR2 YFSETQ. The CDR3 sequence is 18 residues long. The CDR3 here is CASSPGTSGELAKNIQYF. As DNA, the CDR3 is TGCGCCAGCAGCCCCGGGACTAGCGGGGAACTAGCCAAAAACATTCAGTACTTC. Drawing the rest from reference TRBV5-1 and TRBJ2-4, the complete variable domain is KAGVTQTPRYLIKTRGQQVTLSCSPISGHRSVSWYQQTPGQGLQFLFEYFSETQRNKGNFPGRFSGRQFSNSRSEMNVSTLELGDSALYLCASSPGTSGELAKNIQYFGAGTRLSVL.

The chain is built from TRBV4-1 and TRBJ1-2; TRBD1 matches at 8 bases. With V trimmed by 1 base and J by 8 bases, 12 bases remained unmatched. CDR1 is MGHRA, CDR2 YSYEKL, per germline. The CDR3 runs to 16 residues. As DNA, the CDR3 is TGCGCCAGCAGCCAAGCGGTTGGACAGGGCGGTTTGGGCTACACCTTC. Protein: CASSQAVGQGGLGYTF.

Many counts were recorded for this clonotype. The J gene is TRBJ2-3, the V gene TRBV9; 9 bases match TRBD2. V shed 0 bases, J shed 1 base, and the junction held 6 bases outside the gene matches. Germline CDR1 SGDLS, CDR2 YYNGEE. This CDR3 region has 17 residues. The CDR3 loop is CASSVERRGGGTDTQYF. The CDR3 nucleotides read TGTGCCAGCAGCGTAGAACGGCGGGGGGGCGGCACAGATACGCAGTATTTT.

This clonotype was counted many times. The chain links TRBV4-1 to TRBJ2-7; 8 bases fit TRBD2. Germline loops: CDR1 MGHRA, CDR2 YSYEKL. The CDR3 runs 13 residues. The ends lost 3 bases at V and 7 bases at J; junction bases unmatched: 5. The CDR3: CASSHGGGEEQYF. The CDR3 coding sequence is TGCGCCAGCAGCCACGGGGGGGGCGAAGAGCAGTACTTC.

This clonotype showed up just a few times. This rearrangement joins TRBV18 to TRBJ2-5, with a weak D call TRBD1 (6 bases). Per the germline V gene, CDR1 is KGHSH and CDR2 is LQKENI. CDR3 length: 14 residues. V lost 2 bases and J lost 5, with 12 bases in between. The CDR3 loop reads CASSPLQGGETQYF. CDR3 nucleotides: TGTGCCAGCTCACCATTACAGGGTGGGGAGACCCAGTACTTC.

This clonotype was counted ten times or more. The V gene is TRBV28, the J gene TRBJ1-6; the match to TRBD1 covers 11 bases. This CDR3 is built from 14 residues. Germline V gene lookup returns CDR1 MDHEN and CDR2 SYDVKM. Trimming removed 6 bases from V and 10 bases from J; junction bases left unmatched: 5. The chain's CDR3 is CASRPGTGGSPLHF. The CDR3 DNA reads TGTGCCAGCAGGCCCGGGACAGGGGGATCACCCCTCCACTTT. Full variable domain (missing parts from reference TRBV28 and TRBJ1-6): DVKVTQSSRYLVKRTGEKVFLECVQDMDHENMFWYRQDPGLGLRLIYFSYDVKMKEKGDIPEGYSVSREKKERFSLILESASTNQTSMYLCASRPGTGGSPLHFGNGTRLTVT.

V and J are TRBV12-5 and TRBJ1-1; the match to TRBD1 covers 9 bases. Germline CDR1 reads LGHNT; CDR2 reads FRNRAP. V gave up 6 bases and J gave up 0 bases; unmatched junction bases: 5. This CDR3 is built from 15 residues. The CDR3 here is CASGWDREVNTEAFF. CDR3 sequence (DNA): TGTGCTAGTGGGTGGGACAGGGAGGTGAACACTGAAGCTTTCTTT. The whole variable domain, remainder taken from reference TRBV12-5 and TRBJ1-1, is DARVTQTPRHKVTEMGQEVTMRCQPILGHNTVFWYRQTMMQGLELLAYFRNRAPLDDSGMPKDRFSAEMPDATLATLKIQPSEPRDSAVYFCASGWDREVNTEAFFGQGTRLTVV.

This chain uses TRBV30 with TRBJ2-2; tentative D call: TRBD1 (5 bases). This CDR3 spans 13 amino acids. V lost 5 bases and J lost 4, with 11 bases in between. Germline V gene data show CDR1 as GTSNPN and CDR2 as SVGIG (reference sequence). CDR3 in amino acids: CAWGAGTTGELFF. DNA of the CDR3: TGTGCCTGGGGGGCAGGCACCACCGGGGAGCTGTTTTTT.

This clonotype was detected a few times. This may be a read error, as it is one base from a much larger clone. The chain recombines TRBV28 with TRBJ2-1, with D unclear. From germline, CDR1 is MDHEN and CDR2 SYDVKM. The ends were cut back, 6 bases at V and 5 bases at J, with 8 bases in the middle. The CDR3 sequence is 12 residues long. CDR3 DNA: TGTGCCAGCAGCCCCGACCACAATGAGCAGTTCTTC. Translation gives CASSPDHNEQFF.

Concerning this clonotype: At one boundary the junction diverges from the germline segment, which might be a read error. The CDR3 here is CAGSLDGWAKRDGQQYF. CDR3 nucleotide sequence: TGCGCCGGCAGCTTGGACGGGTGGGCAAAAAGGGACGGGCAGCAGTACTTC. This chain links TRBV5-1 with TRBJ2-7, with D possibly called TRBD1 or TRBD2 (5 bases each). Germline-derived CDR1 and CDR2 are SGHRS and YFSETQ. CDR3 length equals 17 residues.

Many counts were recorded for this clonotype. The V gene is TRBV6-2 or TRBV6-3, the J gene TRBJ2-7; D possibly matches TRBD1 or TRBD2 (5 bases each). The germline gives CDR1 MNHEY, CDR2 SVGEGT. The V end lost 7 bases, the J end lost 1 base, and 11 bases lay between the germline ends. The CDR3 contains 13 residues. As DNA, the CDR3 is TGTGCCAGCAAAGGGACCCAGTCCTACGAGCAGTACTTC. Translating it yields CASKGTQSYEQYF.

This clonotype has ten or more counts. The V call is TRBV14, the J call TRBJ1-2; possibly TRBD1 for D (6 bases). V gave up 7 bases and J gave up 8 bases, with 20 bases separating them. The CDR3 consists of 14 residues. The germline V gene has CDR1 SGHDN and CDR2 FVKESK. The CDR3: CASTPMTGRIGYTF. CDR3 nucleotide sequence: TGTGCCAGCACCCCGATGACAGGTCGAATCGGCTACACCTTC.

There are many counts of this clonotype. The chain carries TRBV5-8 and TRBJ1-5; D ambiguous. This CDR3 comprises 15 residues. The germline gives CDR1 SGHTS, CDR2 YDEGEE. The V gene lost 6 bases and the J gene lost 7 bases, with 20 bases spanning the gap. CDR3 sequence (DNA): TGTGCCAGCAAGATCGAGGTCCATAATGGACAGCCCCAGCATTTT. This translates into CASKIEVHNGQPQHF.

This clonotype occurred many times. The V and J genes are TRBV28 and TRBJ1-5; no firm D call. V was trimmed by 3 bases and J by 2 bases, leaving 5 bases between them. The V gene's germline CDR1 is MDHEN and CDR2 SYDVKM. This CDR3 spans 13 amino acids. CDR3 DNA: TGTGCCAGCAGTTTCCTTCGCAATCAGCCCCAGCATTTT. Its protein is CASSFLRNQPQHF.

This clonotype was found many times. The rearrangement links TRBV6-1 to TRBJ2-3; perhaps TRBD1 as D (6 bases). Germline assignment: CDR1 MNHNS and CDR2 SASEGT. The CDR3 length is 16 residues. V lost 2 bases and J 2 bases, leaving 14 bases between the germline ends. Here the CDR3 reads CASSESRTAITDTQYF. CDR3 DNA: TGTGCCAGCAGTGAATCCCGGACAGCCATCACAGATACGCAGTATTTT.

The sample holds many counts of this clonotype. The V and J genes are TRBV7-9 and TRBJ2-5, with D perhaps matching TRBD2 (5 bases). V shed 2 bases and J shed 4 bases, with 17 bases lying between them. Germline values: CDR1 SEHNR, CDR2 FQNEAQ (reference sequence). The CDR3 has 16 amino acids. CDR3 region: CASSLLTSGGGETQYF. CDR3 nucleotides: TGTGCCAGCAGCTTACTTACCAGCGGCGGAGGAGAGACCCAGTACTTC. The variable domain in full, completed from reference TRBV7-9 and TRBJ2-5, reads DTGVSQNPRHKITKRGQNVTFRCDPISEHNRLYWYRQTLGQGPEFLTYFQNEAQLEKSRLLSDRFSAERPKGSFSTLEIQRTEQGDSAMYLCASSLLTSGGGETQYFGPGTRLLVL.